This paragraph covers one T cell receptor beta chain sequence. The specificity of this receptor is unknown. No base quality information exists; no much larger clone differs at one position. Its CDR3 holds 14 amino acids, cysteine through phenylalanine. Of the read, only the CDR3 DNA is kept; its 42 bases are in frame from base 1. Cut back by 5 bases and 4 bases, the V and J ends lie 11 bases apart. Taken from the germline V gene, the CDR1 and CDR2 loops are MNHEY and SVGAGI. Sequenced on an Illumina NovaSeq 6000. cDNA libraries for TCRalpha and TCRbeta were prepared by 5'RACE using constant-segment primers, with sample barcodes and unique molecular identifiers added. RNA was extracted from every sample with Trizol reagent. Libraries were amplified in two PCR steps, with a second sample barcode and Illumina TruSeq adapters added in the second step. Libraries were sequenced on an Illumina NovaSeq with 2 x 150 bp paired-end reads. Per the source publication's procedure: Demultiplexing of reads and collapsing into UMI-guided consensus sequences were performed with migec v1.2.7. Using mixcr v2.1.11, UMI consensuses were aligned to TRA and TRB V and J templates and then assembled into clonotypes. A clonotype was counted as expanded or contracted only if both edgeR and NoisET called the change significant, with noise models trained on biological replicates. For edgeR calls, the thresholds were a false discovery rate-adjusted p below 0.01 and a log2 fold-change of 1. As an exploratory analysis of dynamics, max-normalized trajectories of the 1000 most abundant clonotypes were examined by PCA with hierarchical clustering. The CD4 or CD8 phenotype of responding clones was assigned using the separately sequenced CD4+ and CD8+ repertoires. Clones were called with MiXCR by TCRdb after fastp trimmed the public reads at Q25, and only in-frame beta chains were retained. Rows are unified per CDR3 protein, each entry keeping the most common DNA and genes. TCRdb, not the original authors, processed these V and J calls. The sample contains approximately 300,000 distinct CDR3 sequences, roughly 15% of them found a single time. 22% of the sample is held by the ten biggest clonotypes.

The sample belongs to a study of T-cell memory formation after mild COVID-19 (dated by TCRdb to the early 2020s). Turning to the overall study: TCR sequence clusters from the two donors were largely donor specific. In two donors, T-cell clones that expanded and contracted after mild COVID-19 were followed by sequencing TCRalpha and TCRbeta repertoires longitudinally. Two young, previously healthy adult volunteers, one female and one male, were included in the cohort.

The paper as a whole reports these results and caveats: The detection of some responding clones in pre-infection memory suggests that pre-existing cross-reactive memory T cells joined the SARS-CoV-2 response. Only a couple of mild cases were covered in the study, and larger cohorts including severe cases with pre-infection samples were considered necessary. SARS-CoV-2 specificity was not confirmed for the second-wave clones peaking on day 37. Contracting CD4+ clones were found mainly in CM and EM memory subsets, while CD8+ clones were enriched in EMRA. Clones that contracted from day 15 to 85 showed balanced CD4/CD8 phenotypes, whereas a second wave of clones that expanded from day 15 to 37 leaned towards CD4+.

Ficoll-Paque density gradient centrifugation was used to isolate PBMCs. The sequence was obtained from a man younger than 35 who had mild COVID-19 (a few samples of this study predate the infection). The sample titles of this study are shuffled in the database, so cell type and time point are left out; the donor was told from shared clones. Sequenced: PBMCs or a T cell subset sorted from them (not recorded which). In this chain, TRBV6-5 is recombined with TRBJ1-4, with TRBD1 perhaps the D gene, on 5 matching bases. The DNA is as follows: TGTGCCAGCAGTGATGACGGGGGTAATGAAAAACTGTTTTTT. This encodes CASSDDGGNEKLFF.